This T cell receptor beta chain emerged from a study of immune evolution from preneoplasia to lung adenocarcinoma. About the study: HLA loss of heterozygosity: about 7% AIS, approximately 15% MIA, around 35% ADC, none AAH. Study-wide points: Clonality was highest in normal lung, lower in later-stage lesions apparently. From normal lung to invasive adenocarcinoma, top clone frequencies appeared to decrease.

With 0 bases clipped from V and 7 bases from J, the junction kept 15 bases outside the gene matches. This CDR3 spans 19 amino acids. Germline CDR1 is MNHNS and CDR2 is SASEGT. Clones were read by immunoSEQ multiplex PCR, and TCRdb kept only the in-frame ones, dropping some. The sample gives approximately 4,500 clones, more than 75% of which show up once; approximately 8% is in the top ten. After pathologic assessment, macro-dissection selected premalignant or tumor cells for extraction. Comments on this clone: Its antigen is as yet unknown.

The chain couples TRBV6-1 to TRBJ1-4; the match to TRBD1 covers 9 bases. This clonotype originated in a person aged 70 to 85 with lung adenocarcinoma. Source material: FFPE lung adenocarcinoma in situ tissue. CDR3: CASSEALATGGDAGEKLFF. The CDR3, as DNA: TGTGCCAGCAGTGAAGCGCTTGCGACAGGGGGAGATGCGGGTGAAAAACTGTTTTTT.